These T cell receptor beta chains were read from a single sample in a study of Graves' ophthalmopathy and Graves' hyperthyroidism. MiXCR, applied by TCRdb to the multiplex PCR reads, yields one record per CDR3 protein. The table records a few hundred thousand distinct CDR3 sequences, approximately 16% of them present only once. Sequenced material: peripheral blood. The receptors shown here come from a woman aged 18 to 35 with Graves' ophthalmopathy. CDR3s include the opening cysteine and the closing phenylalanine or tryptophan. The order of the fields is J gene, D gene, V gene, clone size, CDR3 protein, CDR3 DNA. The D gene is left open where the match is weak. Clone size is shown for a subset of rows, as once, few, many or a class of expanded clone.

j_call: TRBJ2-5; d_call: TRBD1; v_call: TRBV5-1; clone_size: many; cdr3_aa: CASSFGTGGQETQYF; cdr3_nt: TGCGCCAGCAGCTTCGGGACAGGGGGTCAAGAGACCCAGTACTTC
j_call: TRBJ1-2; d_call: NA; v_call: TRBV12-3/TRBV12-4; clone_size: NA; cdr3_aa: CASTPAGTNYGYTF; cdr3_nt: TGTGCCAGCACCCCGGCAGGGACTAACTATGGCTACACCTTC
j_call: TRBJ1-1; d_call: NA; v_call: TRBV29-1; clone_size: NA; cdr3_aa: CSVRGVYMNTEAFF; cdr3_nt: TGCAGCGTTAGGGGGGTCTACATGAACACTGAAGCTTTCTTT
j_call: TRBJ2-7; d_call: NA; v_call: TRBV5-1; clone_size: many; cdr3_aa: CASSVAAGSSYEQYF; cdr3_nt: TGCGCCAGCAGCGTGGCGGCAGGGAGCTCCTACGAGCAGTACTTC
j_call: TRBJ1-1; d_call: NA; v_call: TRBV6-5; clone_size: many; cdr3_aa: CASSYSQGLGTEAFF; cdr3_nt: TGTGCCAGCAGTTACAGTCAGGGGCTAGGCACTGAAGCTTTCTTT
j_call: TRBJ2-7; d_call: TRBD2; v_call: TRBV6-2/TRBV6-3; clone_size: many; cdr3_aa: CASSYGLAGGALMEQYF; cdr3_nt: TGTGCCAGCAGTTACGGGCTAGCGGGAGGGGCGCTGATGGAGCAGTACTTC
j_call: TRBJ2-5; d_call: TRBD2; v_call: TRBV6-2/TRBV6-3; clone_size: many; cdr3_aa: CASSYPSGGAETQYF; cdr3_nt: TGTGCCAGCAGTTACCCAAGCGGGGGGGCCGAGACCCAGTACTTC
j_call: TRBJ2-5; d_call: NA; v_call: TRBV11-3; clone_size: many; cdr3_aa: CASSLDGQTQYF; cdr3_nt: TGTGCCAGCAGCTTAGATGGTCAGACCCAGTACTTC
j_call: TRBJ1-1; d_call: NA; v_call: TRBV14; clone_size: once; cdr3_aa: CASSRDSTVIEAFF; cdr3_nt: TGTGCCAGCAGCCGGGACTCGACGGTGATCGAAGCTTTCTTT
j_call: TRBJ2-7; d_call: TRBD2; v_call: TRBV4-2; clone_size: many; cdr3_aa: CASSLTAGTSGAEQYF; cdr3_nt: TGTGCCAGCAGCCTAACGGCGGGGACTAGCGGGGCCGAGCAGTACTTC
j_call: TRBJ1-1; d_call: NA; v_call: TRBV5-1; clone_size: many; cdr3_aa: CASSLFRVNTEAFF; cdr3_nt: TGCGCCAGCAGCTTGTTCAGGGTGAACACTGAAGCTTTCTTT
j_call: TRBJ2-4; d_call: NA; v_call: TRBV19; clone_size: many; cdr3_aa: CASSPGWGNIQYF; cdr3_nt: TGTGCCAGTAGTCCAGGTTGGGGAAACATTCAGTACTTC
j_call: TRBJ2-2; d_call: NA; v_call: TRBV11-1; clone_size: NA; cdr3_aa: CASSITPGELFF; cdr3_nt: TGTGCCAGCAGTATTACCCCCGGGGAGCTGTTTTTT
j_call: TRBJ1-5; d_call: NA; v_call: TRBV6-5; clone_size: NA; cdr3_aa: CASSYSGGPGQPQHF; cdr3_nt: TGTGCCAGCAGTTACTCGGGGGGTCCGGGTCAGCCCCAGCATTTT
j_call: TRBJ2-7; d_call: TRBD1; v_call: TRBV24-1; clone_size: NA; cdr3_aa: CATSDHAGTGAYEQYF; cdr3_nt: TGTGCCACCAGTGACCACGCCGGGACAGGGGCCTACGAGCAGTACTTC